This is a list of T cell receptor beta chains from one sample in a study of control samples from healthy donors and cancer patients. Using immunoSEQ multiplex PCR, the repertoire was profiled, and TCRdb retains in-frame clones only, with some absent. The repertoire holds roughly 88,000 clones, more than 80% seen once, with over 8% in the top ten. The sequenced sample consisted of blood. The receptors shown here come from a man aged 18 to 35 in good health. CDR3s include the opening cysteine and the closing phenylalanine or tryptophan. A D gene is named only where the DNA matches it firmly. Clone size is stated in some rows and not others, as once, few, many or a class when expanded.

j_gene,v_gene,abundance,d_gene,CDR3nt,CDR3aa
TRBJ2-1,TRBV6-2/TRBV6-3,NA,NA,TGTGCCAGCAGTTATCTCCAGCGGAGCCAGGATGAGCAGTTCTTC,CASSYLQRSQDEQFF
TRBJ1-5,TRBV6-6,NA,NA,TGTGCCAGCGGAAGGGGTAATCAGCCCCAGCATTTT,CASGRGNQPQHF
TRBJ1-2,TRBV7-2,few,TRBD1,TGTGCCAGCAGCCATGGACAGGCCTATGGCTACACCTTC,CASSHGQAYGYTF
TRBJ2-2,TRBV3-1/TRBV3-2,NA,NA,TGTGCCAGCAGCATTAGAACGGGGTTCGGGGAGCTGTTTTTT,CASSIRTGFGELFF
TRBJ2-7,TRBV2,NA,NA,TGTGCCAGCAGTGGGGCAGGGGACTACGAGCAGTACTTC,CASSGAGDYEQYF
TRBJ1-1,TRBV27,NA,NA,TGTGCCAGCAGTTTATCGTACGGCAGGGGATTGAACACTGAAGCTTTCTTT,CASSLSYGRGLNTEAFF
TRBJ2-1,TRBV12-3/TRBV12-4,NA,TRBD2,TGTGCCAGCAGTCCAGGGACTAGCGGGGGGGGGTTCTTC,CASSPGTSGGGFF
TRBJ1-1,TRBV2,NA,NA,TGTGCCAGCAGGGGTGTGGCAATGCTGTTT,CASRGVAMLF
TRBJ2-2,TRBV10-2,NA,TRBD1,TGCGCCAGCAGTGGACAGGGGGGCACCGGGGAGCTGTTTTTT,CASSGQGGTGELFF
TRBJ2-5,TRBV6-4,NA,NA,TGTGCCAGCAGTGACGTGATAGGGCACCAAGAGACCCAGTACTTC,CASSDVIGHQETQYF
TRBJ1-4,TRBV6-4,NA,NA,TGTGCCAGCAGTGAATCGGAGGAGGATGAAAAACTGTTTTTT,CASSESEEDEKLFF
TRBJ1-4,TRBV5-5,NA,TRBD1,TGTGCCAGCAAAGTGGGACAGGGGGCTTGGAGTGAAAAACTGTTTTTT,CASKVGQGAWSEKLFF
TRBJ2-7,TRBV12-3/TRBV12-4,NA,NA,TGTGCCAGCAGCCCTGGGGTTTGGGACGAGCAGTACTTC,CASSPGVWDEQYF
TRBJ2-7,TRBV5-1,NA,TRBD1,TGCGCCAGCGGGACAGGGTTCAACGAGCAGTACTTC,CASGTGFNEQYF
TRBJ1-5,TRBV25-1,NA,TRBD1,TGTGCCAGCAAGGGAGACAGGGTCTCTGGCTATAGCAATCAGCCCCAGCATTTT,CASKGDRVSGYSNQPQHF
TRBJ2-3,TRBV5-6,NA,TRBD2,TGTGCCAGCAGCTTGGCCGGCGGGGGAACTACAGATACGCAGTATTTT,CASSLAGGGTTDTQYF
TRBJ1-1,TRBV25-1,NA,NA,TGTGCCAGCAGGTCCGGGAGGAACACTGAAGCTTTCTTT,CASRSGRNTEAFF
TRBJ2-6,TRBV6-5,NA,NA,TGTGCCAGCAGTTACTCGACAGCCTCTGGGGCCAACGTCCTGACTTTC,CASSYSTASGANVLTF
TRBJ1-3,TRBV29-1,NA,NA,TGCAGCGTCGACACGGGAAACACCATATATTTT,CSVDTGNTIYF
TRBJ1-1,TRBV6-5,NA,NA,TGTGCCAGCAGTTACGGCGGTTTTCCGAACACTGAAGCTTTCTTT,CASSYGGFPNTEAFF
TRBJ1-5,TRBV19,once,NA,TGTGCCAGTAAGGATCTGGGGGTTAGCAATCAGCCCCAGCATTTT,CASKDLGVSNQPQHF
TRBJ2-1,TRBV3-1/TRBV3-2,NA,TRBD2,TGTGCCAGCAGCCAAGAGTTGGGACTAGCGGGAGCCGGCTCCTACAATGAGCAGTTCTTC,CASSQELGLAGAGSYNEQFF
TRBJ1-6,TRBV6-5,NA,NA,TGTGCCAGCAGTCGACAGGAGTGGGGTTCACCCCTCCACTTT,CASSRQEWGSPLHF
TRBJ1-1,TRBV14,NA,NA,TGTGCCAGCAGCCAAGGATGGGTTGAAGCTTTCTTT,CASSQGWVEAFF
TRBJ1-4,TRBV5-1,NA,NA,TGCGCCAGCAGCTTGCGAGGGGCTTTAGCAACTAATGAAAAACTGTTTTTT,CASSLRGALATNEKLFF
TRBJ1-2,TRBV12-3/TRBV12-4,NA,TRBD1,TGTGCCAGCAGTTCCCCCAGGGGGCATGGCTACACCTTC,CASSSPRGHGYTF
TRBJ2-6,TRBV30,NA,TRBD2,TGTGCCTGGAGTGTAGCGGGGGCCTCTGGGGCCAACGTCCTGACTTTC,CAWSVAGASGANVLTF
TRBJ1-2,TRBV18,once,NA,TGTGCCAGCTCACCGAACGGGCGGACCGAATATGGCTACACCTTC,CASSPNGRTEYGYTF
TRBJ2-1,TRBV19,NA,TRBD1,TGTACCAGTAGCGTTGAGGGGGCATGGCAACAAGAGCAGTTCTTC,CTSSVEGAWQQEQFF
TRBJ2-3,TRBV7-9,once,NA,TGTGCCAGCAGCTTAGCGGTTTCGGCTAGCCCTAGCACAGATACGCAGTATTTT,CASSLAVSASPSTDTQYF
TRBJ1-1,TRBV29-1,NA,NA,TGCAGCGTTGGGAGTGGGAACACTGAAGCTTTCTTT,CSVGSGNTEAFF
TRBJ1-3,TRBV13,NA,NA,TGTGCCAGCAGCTCTGGGGGGCGGTCTGGAAACACCATATATTTT,CASSSGGRSGNTIYF
TRBJ1-6,TRBV3-1/TRBV3-2,NA,TRBD1,TGTGCCAGCAGTTTACAGGGGGCGGGTAATTCACCCCTCCACTTT,CASSLQGAGNSPLHF
TRBJ1-1,TRBV19,NA,NA,TGTGCCAGTAGTATATCAGCAGGGAGGGCTGAAGCTTTCTTT,CASSISAGRAEAFF
TRBJ1-2,TRBV9,NA,NA,TGTGCCAGCAGCGTAGGAAGGGAGAGCTATGGCTACACCTTC,CASSVGRESYGYTF
TRBJ1-1,TRBV4-1,once,NA,TGCGCCAGCAGCCACTTTATGGCAGGGTCCACTGAAGCTTTCTTT,CASSHFMAGSTEAFF
TRBJ2-7,TRBV12-3/TRBV12-4,NA,NA,TGTGCCAGCAGTTCTAGGATCTCCGAGCAGTACTTC,CASSSRISEQYF
TRBJ2-3,TRBV5-1,NA,TRBD2,TGCGCCAGCAGCTTAAGAACTAGCGGCACAGATACGCAGTATTTT,CASSLRTSGTDTQYF
TRBJ1-1,TRBV5-1,NA,NA,TGCGCCAGCAGCTTGGAGTTGGGCACTGAAGCTTTCTTT,CASSLELGTEAFF
TRBJ1-2,TRBV29-1,NA,NA,TGCAGCGTTAGCAAAGGACAGCTCTATGGCTACACCTTC,CSVSKGQLYGYTF
TRBJ2-6,TRBV19,NA,TRBD1,TGTGCCAGTAGTACGGGACAGGGATATGTGTCGGCCAACGTCCTGACTTTC,CASSTGQGYVSANVLTF
TRBJ1-1,TRBV28,NA,NA,TGTGCCAGCAGTCTCTCAAACACTGAAGCTTTCTTT,CASSLSNTEAFF
TRBJ1-5,TRBV6-2/TRBV6-3,NA,NA,TGTGCCAGCAGTTCCTCTCCCGATAGCAATCAGCCCCAGCATTTT,CASSSSPDSNQPQHF
TRBJ1-4,TRBV7-2,NA,TRBD1,TGTGCCAGCAGCCCCGGACAGGGTGATGAAAAACTGTTTTTT,CASSPGQGDEKLFF
TRBJ2-3,TRBV30,NA,NA,TGTGCCTGGAGCACCCTTCGCACAGATACGCAGTATTTT,CAWSTLRTDTQYF
TRBJ2-1,TRBV25-1,NA,NA,TGTGCCAGCAGTGAATTAGAGACGGACCACAATGAGCAGTTCTTC,CASSELETDHNEQFF
TRBJ1-1,TRBV5-8,NA,NA,TGTGCCAGCAGCTTGGGCGTCGCTGAAGCTTTCTTT,CASSLGVAEAFF
TRBJ1-2,TRBV6-5,NA,NA,TGTGCCAGCAGTCCGGCAGGGGCCCCTAACTATGGCTACACCTTC,CASSPAGAPNYGYTF
TRBJ2-3,TRBV4-1,NA,NA,TGCGCCAGCAGCCAAGAAGGAGTGGGGGGCACAGATACGCAGTATTTT,CASSQEGVGGTDTQYF
TRBJ1-5,TRBV19,NA,TRBD1,TGTGCCAGTATGGAGGGACAGGGCATCAATCAGCCCCAGCATTTT,CASMEGQGINQPQHF